This T cell receptor (beta chain) emerged from a study of blood T cell repertoires in COVID-19 (dated by TCRdb to about 2020). In the study overall: Samples covering the acute and convalescent phases of COVID-19 were provided by collaborators in the United States, Italy and Spain. The material from the prospective study consisted of cDNA or gDNA derived from T cells, B-cell-depleted T cells, or PBMCs. Subjects who had been exposed to COVID-19, were actively infected with it, or had recovered from it provided the deeply sampled blood TCRbeta repertoires that made up the dataset. The repertoires were made available in a free public database intended to serve as a resource for research on the immune response to SARS-CoV-2. Samples came from the ongoing ImmuneRACE study (first 160 participants) plus 1,254 subjects from 6 global collaborators. A de-identified subject ID, COVID-19 status, age in years and sex were almost always included in the sample metadata. HLA class I and class II types, where available, came from metadata supplied by the sample provider rather than from assay-based typing.

Participants in the prospective study were enrolled through a virtual design, were aged about 18 to 89 years, and lived in approximately 24 United States geographic areas. In the prospective study, cohorts were assigned on the basis of participant-reported clinical history obtained from a screening survey and a study questionnaire. Each participant in the prospective study had whole blood, serum and a nasopharyngeal or oropharyngeal swab collected by mobile phlebotomists. Prospective study participants could optionally give additional blood draws and questionnaires over a roughly two-month period. Before DNA extraction, prospective study blood samples were shipped either frozen or at room temperature. Points on this clone: This clone's antigen is unknown. Per-base qualities were not stored, and no clone one base away is much larger.

CDR1 and CDR2, looked up from the germline V gene (reference sequence), are SGHKS and YYEKEE. The CDR3 covers 17 residues, taking in both the cysteine and the phenylalanine. Only the CDR3 DNA stays, 51 bases, in frame from base 1. V lost 0 bases and J lost 1 base, and the count of bases not matched to a germline gene is 9. Points the paper makes about the study in general: The amount of clinical and demographic metadata varied by source and participant and was provided uncurated.

TCRbeta CDR3 regions were amplified from genomic DNA using the immunoSEQ Assay, a bias-controlled multiplex PCR. In the original analysis: Nucleated cell counts per sample were estimated from amplification of reference gene primers within the assay. To quantify the absolute abundance of each unique TCRbeta CDR3 rearrangement, sequence reads were collapsed and filtered. For each sample, productive Simpson clonality was calculated by taking the square root of Simpson's diversity index across productive rearrangements. The table was pulled from immuneACCESS by TCRdb, which kept in-frame rearrangements only. Such tables lose some clones; where checked, under half of the loss comes from unresolved V genes, and the rest has no known cause. That table is the source of V, J and clone size, and D and trimming were worked out from the DNA. A total of around 250,000 clones appear in this sample, about 90% of them only once. 0.95% to 1.5% of the sample belongs to the ten largest clones.

Sequencing used PBMCs or T cells enriched from blood (not recorded which). The clonotype originates from a human donor in a cohort exposed to, infected with or recovered from COVID-19 (not recorded which). The donor label of this sample is uncertain. The chain is made from TRBV5-5 and TRBJ1-1; TRBD1 aligns with 7 central bases. The nucleotides read TGTGCCAGCAGCTTGGCGGCCCAGGGGGGTCAGAACACTGAAGCTTTCTTT. This yields the protein CASSLAAQGGQNTEAFF.